This record concerns one T cell receptor beta chain sequence. Its antigen is unidentified. This sample was taken from a study of vaccination and CD4 T cells after COVID-19. Treatment: approximately nine-day PBMC culture with coronavirus spike peptide pools or control peptides (ViraFEST assay). Sequencing of DNA taken from cultured CD4+ T cells relied on the Oncomine TCR Beta short-read assay. Each CDR3 protein gets one entry after TCRdb re-called the PCR reads with MiXCR. Of about 18,000 distinct CDR3 sequences listed, approximately 50% were seen once; the top ten hold about an eighth. CDR3 length: 14 amino acids. Germline CDR1 is LNHDA and CDR2 is SQIVND (reference sequence). Trimming removed 8 bases at V and 1 base at J, with 14 bases between.

The sequence was collected from a human donor who had recovered from COVID-19. Sequencing used CD4+ T cells from blood, cultured in vitro. The chain is built from TRBV19 and TRBJ1-1; a weak D match, TRBD1 (5 bases). In nucleotides, the CDR3 is TGTGCCAGTCGGAGGGACCGAGAGAACACTGAAGCTTTCTTT. This sequence encodes CASRRDRENTEAFF. Full variable domain (missing parts from reference TRBV19 and TRBJ1-1): DGGITQSPKYLFRKEGQNVTLSCEQNLNHDAMYWYRQDPGQGLRLIYYSQIVNDFQKGDIAEGYSVSREKKESFPLTVTSAQKNPTAFYLCASRRDRENTEAFFGQGTRLTVV.